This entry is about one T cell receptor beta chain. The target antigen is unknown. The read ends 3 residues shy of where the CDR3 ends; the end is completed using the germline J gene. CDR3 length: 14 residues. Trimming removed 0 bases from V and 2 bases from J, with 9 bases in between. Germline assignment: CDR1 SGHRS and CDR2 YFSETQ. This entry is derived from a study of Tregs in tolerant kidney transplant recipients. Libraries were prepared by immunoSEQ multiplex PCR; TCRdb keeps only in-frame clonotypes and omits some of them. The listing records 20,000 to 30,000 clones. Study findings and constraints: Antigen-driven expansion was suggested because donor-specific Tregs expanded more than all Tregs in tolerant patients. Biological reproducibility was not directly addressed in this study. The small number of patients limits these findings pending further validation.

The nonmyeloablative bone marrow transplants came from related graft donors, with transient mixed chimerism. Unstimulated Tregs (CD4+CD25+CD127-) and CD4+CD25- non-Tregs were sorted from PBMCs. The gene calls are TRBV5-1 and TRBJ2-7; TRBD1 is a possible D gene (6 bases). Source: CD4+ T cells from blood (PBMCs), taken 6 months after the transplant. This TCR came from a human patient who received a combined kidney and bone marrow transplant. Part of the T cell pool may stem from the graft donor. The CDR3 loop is CASSLEDRTYEQYF. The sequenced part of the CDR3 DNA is TGCGCCAGCAGCTTGGAGGACAGAACCTACGAG. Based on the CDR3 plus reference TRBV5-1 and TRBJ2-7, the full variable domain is KAGVTQTPRYLIKTRGQQVTLSCSPISGHRSVSWYQQTPGQGLQFLFEYFSETQRNKGNFPGRFSGRQFSNSRSEMNVSTLELGDSALYLCASSLEDRTYEQYFGPGTRLTVT.